Listed below are T cell receptor beta chains from one sample, sequenced in a study of CD8+ T cells in alopecia areata. The repertoire was sequenced with immunoSEQ multiplex PCR; TCRdb's copy has only in-frame clones and lacks some. The sample lists about 150,000 clones, 55% occurring once. Sequencing used CD4+ T cells sorted from blood. Source of these receptors: a human donor in good health. The CDR3 runs from the conserved cysteine through the conserved F or W. Each record gives: D gene, J gene, V gene, clone size, CDR3 protein, CDR3 DNA. The D gene is left open where the match is weak. Only some rows state a clone size, as once, few, many or a class for expanded clones.

d_call: .; j_call: TRBJ2-3; v_call: TRBV7-7; clone_size: .; cdr3_aa: CASSLERGPQYF; cdr3_nt: TGTGCCAGCAGCCTGGAAAGGGGTCCGCAGTATTTT
d_call: .; j_call: TRBJ2-2; v_call: TRBV15; clone_size: .; cdr3_aa: CATSRDRGGRELFF; cdr3_nt: TGTGCCACCAGCAGAGATCGGGGAGGACGGGAGCTGTTTTTT
d_call: TRBD2; j_call: TRBJ2-7; v_call: TRBV7-6; clone_size: .; cdr3_aa: CASSFSGSRNEQYF; cdr3_nt: TGTGCCAGCAGCTTTAGCGGGAGTCGGAACGAGCAGTACTTC
d_call: .; j_call: TRBJ2-1; v_call: TRBV29-1; clone_size: .; cdr3_aa: CSVSPAEQFF; cdr3_nt: TGCAGCGTAAGTCCGGCTGAGCAGTTCTTC
d_call: .; j_call: TRBJ1-2; v_call: TRBV5-6; clone_size: .; cdr3_aa: CASSSTVYGYTF; cdr3_nt: TGTGCCAGCAGCTCGACCGTCTATGGCTACACCTTC
d_call: .; j_call: TRBJ1-1; v_call: TRBV10-3; clone_size: .; cdr3_aa: CAIRDGNTEAFF; cdr3_nt: TGTGCCATCCGAGACGGAAACACTGAAGCTTTCTTT
d_call: .; j_call: TRBJ2-4; v_call: TRBV4-2; clone_size: .; cdr3_aa: CASSQIMGKNIQYF; cdr3_nt: TGTGCCAGCAGCCAGATTATGGGAAAAAACATTCAGTACTTC
d_call: TRBD1; j_call: TRBJ1-1; v_call: TRBV28; clone_size: .; cdr3_aa: CASSLPGGSTEAFF; cdr3_nt: TGTGCCAGCAGTTTACCAGGGGGAAGCACTGAAGCTTTCTTT
d_call: .; j_call: TRBJ2-7; v_call: TRBV2; clone_size: .; cdr3_aa: CATRLSYEQYF; cdr3_nt: TGTGCCACCCGACTTTCCTACGAGCAGTACTTC
d_call: .; j_call: TRBJ1-2; v_call: TRBV18; clone_size: .; cdr3_aa: CASSPPGWDFSGYTF; cdr3_nt: TGTGCCAGCTCACCACCAGGGTGGGATTTTTCCGGCTACACCTTC
d_call: TRBD1; j_call: TRBJ1-4; v_call: TRBV4-1; clone_size: .; cdr3_aa: CASSQDETGVVGKLFF; cdr3_nt: TGCGCCAGCAGCCAAGATGAAACAGGGGTCGTTGGAAAACTGTTTTTT
d_call: .; j_call: TRBJ2-5; v_call: TRBV9; clone_size: .; cdr3_aa: CASSVGAQETQYF; cdr3_nt: TGTGCCAGCAGCGTAGGCGCGCAAGAGACCCAGTACTTC
d_call: .; j_call: TRBJ2-5; v_call: TRBV27; clone_size: .; cdr3_aa: CASSLWVGATPGQETQYF; cdr3_nt: TGTGCCAGCAGTTTATGGGTAGGAGCAACCCCTGGGCAAGAGACCCAGTACTTC
d_call: TRBD1; j_call: TRBJ1-5; v_call: TRBV6-6; clone_size: few; cdr3_aa: CASIPNQGQDNQPQHF; cdr3_nt: TGTGCCAGCATCCCGAACCAAGGACAGGACAATCAGCCCCAGCATTTT
d_call: .; j_call: TRBJ1-1; v_call: TRBV30; clone_size: few; cdr3_aa: CAWSAGSGEAFF; cdr3_nt: TGTGCCTGGAGTGCGGGAAGCGGTGAAGCTTTCTTT
d_call: .; j_call: TRBJ1-3; v_call: TRBV29-1; clone_size: few; cdr3_aa: CSVEGTGNTIYF; cdr3_nt: TGCAGCGTTGAAGGGACTGGAAACACCATATATTTT
d_call: TRBD2; j_call: TRBJ2-7; v_call: TRBV18; clone_size: .; cdr3_aa: CASSPQTGTSGLYEQYF; cdr3_nt: TGTGCCAGCTCACCACAAACCGGGACTAGCGGGTTGTACGAGCAGTACTTC
d_call: .; j_call: TRBJ1-5; v_call: TRBV6-1; clone_size: few; cdr3_aa: CASSDTRNQPQHF; cdr3_nt: TGTGCCAGCAGTGATACTCGCAATCAGCCCCAGCATTTT
d_call: TRBD1; j_call: TRBJ1-2; v_call: TRBV6-5; clone_size: few; cdr3_aa: CASSYGTGLGYTF; cdr3_nt: TGTGCCAGCAGTTACGGGACAGGGTTGGGCTACACCTTC
d_call: .; j_call: TRBJ2-7; v_call: TRBV29-1; clone_size: .; cdr3_aa: CSVEVGLGVTYEQYF; cdr3_nt: TGCAGCGTTGAAGTAGGTCTGGGTGTCACCTACGAGCAGTACTTC
d_call: TRBD1; j_call: TRBJ1-5; v_call: TRBV30; clone_size: once; cdr3_aa: CAWSPGTVGGSPQHF; cdr3_nt: TGTGCCTGGAGCCCAGGGACAGTCGGGGGGAGTCCCCAGCATTTT
d_call: TRBD2; j_call: TRBJ2-1; v_call: TRBV30; clone_size: .; cdr3_aa: CAWSGSGGPREQFF; cdr3_nt: TGTGCCTGGAGTGGGTCGGGAGGGCCCAGGGAGCAGTTCTTC
d_call: .; j_call: TRBJ2-7; v_call: TRBV6-5; clone_size: .; cdr3_aa: CASSRGQNSYEQYF; cdr3_nt: TGTGCCAGCAGTCGCGGACAGAACTCCTACGAGCAGTACTTC
d_call: .; j_call: TRBJ2-7; v_call: TRBV15; clone_size: .; cdr3_aa: CATSRGDLPYEQYF; cdr3_nt: TGTGCCACCAGCAGAGGGGACTTGCCCTACGAGCAGTACTTC
d_call: TRBD2; j_call: TRBJ2-7; v_call: TRBV27; clone_size: .; cdr3_aa: CASSQRLAGEQYF; cdr3_nt: TGTGCCAGCAGTCAAAGACTAGCAGGCGAGCAGTACTTC
d_call: .; j_call: TRBJ1-1; v_call: TRBV5-4; clone_size: .; cdr3_aa: CASSRGDTEAFF; cdr3_nt: TGTGCCAGCAGCAGGGGGGACACTGAAGCTTTCTTT
d_call: .; j_call: TRBJ2-2; v_call: TRBV30; clone_size: .; cdr3_aa: CAWAAMNTGELFF; cdr3_nt: TGTGCCTGGGCCGCTATGAACACCGGGGAGCTGTTTTTT
d_call: .; j_call: TRBJ1-5; v_call: TRBV15; clone_size: .; cdr3_aa: CATSREQGRNQPQHF; cdr3_nt: TGTGCCACCAGCAGAGAGCAGGGACGAAATCAGCCCCAGCATTTT
d_call: .; j_call: TRBJ2-3; v_call: TRBV25-1; clone_size: .; cdr3_aa: CASSESLGSGGTQYF; cdr3_nt: TGTGCCAGCAGTGAATCTCTAGGATCTGGAGGCACGCAGTATTTT
d_call: TRBD2; j_call: TRBJ2-1; v_call: TRBV29-1; clone_size: few; cdr3_aa: CSVEGLAGVHEQFF; cdr3_nt: TGCAGCGTTGAAGGACTAGCGGGAGTCCATGAGCAGTTCTTC
d_call: TRBD2; j_call: TRBJ2-1; v_call: TRBV27; clone_size: .; cdr3_aa: CASSLRGQTSGRTEQFF; cdr3_nt: TGTGCCAGCAGTTTAAGGGGCCAGACTAGCGGGAGGACTGAGCAGTTCTTC
d_call: TRBD1; j_call: TRBJ1-2; v_call: TRBV30; clone_size: few; cdr3_aa: CAWIHRGRGGYTF; cdr3_nt: TGTGCCTGGATACACAGGGGGCGCGGCGGCTACACCTTC
d_call: TRBD1; j_call: TRBJ2-5; v_call: TRBV29-1; clone_size: .; cdr3_aa: CSAVLGTETETQYF; cdr3_nt: TGCAGCGCGGTTCTGGGGACAGAGACAGAGACCCAGTACTTC
d_call: .; j_call: TRBJ2-1; v_call: TRBV2; clone_size: few; cdr3_aa: CASSPRTEGVQFF; cdr3_nt: TGTGCCAGCAGTCCGCGGACAGAGGGGGTGCAGTTCTTC
d_call: TRBD1; j_call: TRBJ1-4; v_call: TRBV28; clone_size: many; cdr3_aa: CASLGVGGWSVRKNEKLFF; cdr3_nt: TGTGCCAGCTTGGGGGTAGGGGGCTGGTCTGTCCGGAAAAATGAAAAACTGTTTTTT